The TCR beta chain described here comes from a study of siplizumab effects on memory and regulatory T cells. The CDR3 has 14 amino acids. Germline V gene sequence: CDR1 LNHDA, CDR2 SQIVND (reference sequence). After removal of 4 bases from V and 8 bases from J, the junction contained 6 bases not matched to a gene. As concerns this clone: Its target is unknown. This sample also contains other DNA sequences that code for the same CDR3.

Overall study results and limits: Siplizumab significantly reduced alloreactive sequences traceable to unstimulated CD4+ memory cells.

The method was immunoSEQ multiplex PCR; TCRdb's version includes in-frame clones alone and lacks a portion of them. Among around 110,000 clones listed, 90% to 95% were seen once. V and J are TRBV19 and TRBJ1-4, with TRBD1 matching over 8 bases. Sample: non-Treg CD4+ T cells sorted from blood. This TCR was sampled from a human donor in good health. Here the CDR3 DNA reads TGTGCCAGTAGTACCCAGGGGGCCGGGGAAAAACTGTTTTTT. This encodes CASSTQGAGEKLFF.